Presented here are 2 T cell receptor beta chains from one specimen sequenced in a study of low-dose radiotherapy and immunotherapy resistance in tumors. Priming of first-strand cDNA relied on TRAV- and TRBV-specific primers (covering alpha and beta chains). The authors ran roughly 20 PCR cycles to amplify TCRs with a constant-region primer and V-primer adapter. TCRdb fed the reads into MiXCR, producing one record per CDR3 protein. Of approximately 100,000 distinct CDR3 sequences detected, roughly 20% appear once; the ten largest clones hold roughly 3.9%. The time point was: after trial treatment. The treatment: LDRT plus nivolumab, ipilimumab, low-dose cyclophosphamide and aspirin (RACIN trial). The source was PBMCs, collected after low-dose radiotherapy plus immunotherapy. The source of these receptors is a male donor with prostate cancer.

This sequence joins TRBV6-1 and TRBJ2-2, with unresolved D. Deletions cut 11 bases from V and 0 bases from J, with 13 bases between. CDR1 and CDR2 from the germline V gene are MNHNS and SASEGT. The CDR3 totals 14 residues. CDR3 sequence: CAEKQAPNTGELFF. Written as DNA, the CDR3 is TGTGCCGAAAAGCAGGCCCCGAACACCGGGGAGCTGTTTTTT.

This clonotype has ten or more counts. The J gene is TRBJ1-2, the V gene TRBV12-3 or TRBV12-4; D is unresolved. Between the trimmed V and J ends, which lost 8 bases and 2 bases, there was a span of 12 bases. The CDR3 is 13 residues long. The CDR3 DNA is TGTGCCAGCGGCCCGGGAAGGAACTATGGCTACACCTTC. As protein: CASGPGRNYGYTF.